This is a list of T cell receptor beta chains from one sample in a study of blood T cell repertoires in COVID-19. The data were produced by immunoSEQ multiplex PCR, yet TCRdb's version contains in-frame clones alone and is incomplete. Of a few hundred thousand clones listed, roughly 80% are singletons. Sequenced: PBMCs or T cells enriched from blood (not recorded which). The receptors were sampled from a woman between 45 and 65 years old who had recovered from COVID-19. Each CDR3 is given with its conserved first and last residue. Rows may omit the clone size; those that give it use once, few, many or a size class.

V: TRBV2
J: TRBJ1-5
size: .
CDR3: CASSEYRSVEPQHF

V: TRBV7-8
J: TRBJ1-1
size: .
CDR3: CASSLADSLNTEAFF

V: TRBV5-4
J: TRBJ2-7
size: few
CDR3: CASRTGPGVEQYF

V: TRBV2
J: TRBJ2-7
size: few
CDR3: CASSGNRGGPYEQYF

V: TRBV6-6
J: TRBJ2-2
size: .
CDR3: CASSSMNTGELFF

V: TRBV2
J: TRBJ2-2
size: .
CDR3: CASSDNLAGVGTGELFF

V: TRBV12-3/TRBV12-4
J: TRBJ1-5
size: .
CDR3: CASTGMGQPQHF

V: TRBV5-4
J: TRBJ1-1
size: .
CDR3: CASSSKSGGWTEAFF

V: TRBV12-3/TRBV12-4
J: TRBJ1-2
size: .
CDR3: CASRSQGADGYTF

V: TRBV18
J: TRBJ1-1
size: .
CDR3: CASSPMTGGVTEAFF

V: TRBV30
J: TRBJ1-1
size: .
CDR3: CAFRQEAEAFF

V: TRBV7-9
J: TRBJ1-5
size: .
CDR3: CASSVGQTIQPQHF

V: TRBV7-6
J: TRBJ2-1
size: .
CDR3: CASSLMTGSHNEQFF

V: TRBV20-1
J: TRBJ2-7
size: .
CDR3: CSASVSKGGSSYEQYF

V: TRBV6-2/TRBV6-3
J: TRBJ1-2
size: few
CDR3: CASSWTENYGYTF

V: TRBV5-6
J: TRBJ2-7
size: .
CDR3: CASSSGSYEQYF

V: TRBV2
J: TRBJ1-1
size: .
CDR3: CASSESVVNTEAFF

V: TRBV5-6
J: TRBJ1-2
size: .
CDR3: CASSLDGQGGRGYTF

V: TRBV7-9
J: TRBJ2-1
size: .
CDR3: CASSPLGGGYNEQFF

V: TRBV6-6
J: TRBJ1-2
size: .
CDR3: CASSSRPRDRAGYTF

V: TRBV7-9
J: TRBJ1-4
size: .
CDR3: CASSSGGNSNEKLFF

V: TRBV19
J: TRBJ1-3
size: .
CDR3: CASSAIYSGDRNTIYF

V: TRBV3-1/TRBV3-2
J: TRBJ2-7
size: .
CDR3: CASSLLSYEQYF

V: TRBV9
J: TRBJ1-5
size: once
CDR3: CASSPQGINQPQHF

V: TRBV30
J: TRBJ2-1
size: few
CDR3: CAWGLAAFNEQFF

V: TRBV7-2
J: TRBJ2-3
size: .
CDR3: CASSDTSGGDTQYF

V: TRBV11-2
J: TRBJ2-7
size: .
CDR3: CASSPRGQGAYEQYF

V: TRBV30
J: TRBJ1-1
size: .
CDR3: CAWREQGDSEAFF

V: TRBV4-1
J: TRBJ2-3
size: .
CDR3: CASSLVGRASGGDTQYF

V: TRBV7-8
J: TRBJ2-7
size: .
CDR3: CASQSTGGFLSYEQYF

V: TRBV12-5
J: TRBJ2-3
size: .
CDR3: CASGLTGGLTDTQYF

V: TRBV10-3
J: TRBJ1-2
size: .
CDR3: CAISDLGSYGYTF

V: TRBV7-3
J: TRBJ2-3
size: .
CDR3: CASSLSFGTDTQYF

V: TRBV5-1
J: TRBJ1-2
size: .
CDR3: CASSLDSAGTGGAGYTF

V: TRBV3-1/TRBV3-2
J: TRBJ1-1
size: .
CDR3: CASSPSGGHTEAFF

V: TRBV19
J: TRBJ1-1
size: .
CDR3: CASSMKLAAEAFF

V: TRBV5-3
J: TRBJ2-1
size: .
CDR3: CASTITTGSFEQFF

V: TRBV19
J: TRBJ2-3
size: .
CDR3: CASSIAAGGGTDTQYF

V: TRBV5-1
J: TRBJ1-2
size: .
CDR3: CASSGTGGYGYTF

V: TRBV28
J: TRBJ1-4
size: .
CDR3: CASSSGWTGAYEKLFF

V: TRBV7-8
J: TRBJ1-1
size: .
CDR3: CASSVTVNTEAFF

V: TRBV2
J: TRBJ2-2
size: many
CDR3: CASSVDSAGELFF

V: TRBV5-1
J: TRBJ1-1
size: .
CDR3: CASSLAGGVEAFF

V: TRBV11-3
J: TRBJ2-5
size: .
CDR3: CASSFLGTQYQETQYF

V: TRBV5-1
J: TRBJ2-1
size: .
CDR3: CASSLALLAGGRWDEQFF

V: TRBV18
J: TRBJ2-7
size: .
CDR3: CASSPLGGGGGPHEQYF

V: TRBV15
J: TRBJ1-1
size: .
CDR3: CATSRDLFQGGGTEAFF

V: TRBV6-5
J: TRBJ2-2
size: once
CDR3: CASSYPSTGELFF

V: TRBV19
J: TRBJ1-4
size: .
CDR3: CASRGDTPRSEKLFF

V: TRBV4-1
J: TRBJ1-1
size: once
CDR3: CASSHTRRDREGRAVPEAFF

V: TRBV7-9
J: TRBJ1-1
size: few
CDR3: CASSLRQNTEAFF

V: TRBV3-1/TRBV3-2
J: TRBJ1-6
size: .
CDR3: CASSTRQGALDSPLHF

V: TRBV19
J: TRBJ1-2
size: .
CDR3: CASSGRADPNYGYTF

V: TRBV4-2
J: TRBJ2-1
size: .
CDR3: CASSQDSSGRGYNEQFF